The 11 T cell receptor beta chains given below trace back to one sample, sequenced in a study of PD-L1 blockade in urothelial cancer. Here immunoSEQ multiplex PCR was the method, and the copy in TCRdb shows in-frame clones only, minus some. The sample yields roughly 51,000 clones, around 79% seen once. Sample time point: pretreatment peripheral blood. The sequencing used PBMCs, collected around atezolizumab (anti-PD-L1) treatment. These receptors originate from a man between 65 and 80 years old with urothelial cancer.

This chain links TRBV28 with TRBJ1-5; TRBD1 is a possible D gene (5 bases). Trimming left V 6 bases short and J 1 base short, with 13 bases between. CDR1 is MDHEN and CDR2 is SYDVKM in the germline V gene. The CDR3 length is 15 residues. CDR3 sequence (DNA): TGTGCCAGCAGCTCGGACATCTCGAGCAATCAGCCCCAGCATTTT. Its translation: CASSSDISSNQPQHF.

The chain employs TRBV6-6 and TRBJ2-7, with D possibly matching TRBD2 (5 bases). This CDR3 is built from 13 residues. V was shortened by 2 bases and J by 6 bases, with 11 bases between the two germline ends. CDR1 MNHNY and CDR2 SVGAGI come from the germline V gene (reference sequence). The CDR3 DNA reads TGTGCCAGCAGTTACGCGCGAGAGGGCGAGCAGTACTTC. This encodes CASSYAREGEQYF.

This chain uses TRBV28 with TRBJ2-5, with D maybe TRBD2 (6 bases). V was pared by 5 bases and J by 2 bases, with 15 bases between. Germline CDR1 MDHEN, CDR2 SYDVKM. The CDR3 is 15 amino acids. CDR3: CASSKRVAEQETQYF. In DNA, the CDR3 is TGTGCCAGCAGTAAAAGAGTAGCGGAACAAGAGACCCAGTACTTC.

The chain combines TRBV6-1 with TRBJ1-1, with a possible D match to TRBD1 (6 bases). This CDR3 has 14 amino acids. The V gene lost 6 bases and the J gene lost 0 bases, with 11 bases spanning the gap. Germline assignment: CDR1 MNHNS and CDR2 SASEGT. The CDR3 DNA reads TGTGCCAGCAGCAACAGGGATGTGAACACTGAAGCTTTCTTT. This gives the protein CASSNRDVNTEAFF.

This clone appeared many times. The CDR3 sequence is CASSQVLAGGYEQYF. The CDR3 region has the DNA TGCGCCAGCAGCCAAGTGTTAGCGGGAGGTTACGAGCAGTACTTC. The rearrangement joins TRBV4-1 to TRBJ2-7, with 10 bases fitting TRBD2. The CDR3 has 15 residues. J was trimmed by 4 bases and V by 1 base; bases with no gene match: 4. Germline V CDR1 and CDR2: MGHRA, YSYEKL.

This CDR3 is CASSPDRAQETQYF. CDR3 sequence (DNA): TGTGCCAGCTCCCCGGACAGGGCGCAAGAGACCCAGTACTTC. The chain carries TRBV18 and TRBJ2-5; TRBD1 aligns across 8 bases. J gave up 2 bases and V 6 bases, and 5 bases lay outside the gene matches. The CDR3 extends over 14 amino acids. CDR1 is KGHSH and CDR2 is LQKENI in the germline V gene. Full variable domain (missing parts from reference TRBV18 and TRBJ2-5): NAGVMQNPRHLVRRRGQEARLRCSPMKGHSHVYWYRQLPEEGLKFMVYLQKENIIDESGMPKERFSAEFPKEGPSILRIQQVVRGDSAAYFCASSPDRAQETQYFGPGTRLLVL.

CDR3 coding DNA: TGTGCCAGCAGTATAAACGGAGATGCTGAAGCTTTCTTT. It codes for CASSINGDAEAFF. The chain uses TRBV6-5 and TRBJ1-1, with no clear D. CDR1 and CDR2 (germline): MNHEY, SVGAGI. The CDR3 length is 13 residues. V lost 5 bases and J lost 6, with 13 bases in between.

This clone was detected only once. The rearrangement uses TRBV7-9 and TRBJ2-3, with TRBD2 matching over 8 bases. Germline-derived CDR1 and CDR2 are SEHNR and FQNEAQ (reference sequence). The CDR3 has 15 amino acids. The V and J ends lost 5 bases and 2 bases, in that order; junction bases with no gene match: 6. CDR3 nucleotides: TGTGCCAGCAGCGTGACTAGCGAGGTCACAGATACGCAGTATTTT. Translating it yields CASSVTSEVTDTQYF. Full variable domain (remainder filled in from reference TRBV7-9 and TRBJ2-3): DTGVSQNPRHKITKRGQNVTFRCDPISEHNRLYWYRQTLGQGPEFLTYFQNEAQLEKSRLLSDRFSAERPKGSFSTLEIQRTEQGDSAMYLCASSVTSEVTDTQYFGPGTRLTVL.

The chain employs TRBV2 and TRBJ2-2; D is perhaps TRBD2 (6 bases). Between the trimmed V and J ends, which lost 6 bases and 6 bases, there was a span of 14 bases. Germline CDR1 is SNHLY and CDR2 is FYNNEI. The CDR3 has 14 amino acids. The CDR3 DNA follows: TGTGCCAGCAGGAGACTAGAGCGGGCCGGGGAGCTGTTTTTT. Translated: CASRRLERAGELFF.

V usage is TRBV5-4 and J usage is TRBJ2-1; 7 nucleotides match TRBD1. Germline trimming cut 0 bases from V and 8 bases from J; bases unmatched to any gene: 8. The germline V gene encodes CDR1 SGHNT and CDR2 YYREEE (reference sequence). The CDR3 runs 15 residues. The CDR3 coding sequence is TGTGCCAGCAGCTTGGGACAGGGTTTTACACATGAGCAGTTCTTC. Amino acids: CASSLGQGFTHEQFF.

The chain recombines TRBV4-2 with TRBJ2-5; 7 bases fit TRBD2. The CDR3 totals 16 residues. The germline CDR1 and CDR2 sequences are LGHNA and YNFKEQ. With V trimmed by 0 bases and J by 5 bases, 9 bases remained unmatched. DNA for the CDR3: TGTGCCAGCAGCCAAGATCCCCGGACTAGGGATGAGACCCAGTACTTC. Protein: CASSQDPRTRDETQYF.